The rows below give T cell receptor beta chains drawn from one sample of a study of PD-L1 blockade in urothelial cancer. Assay used: immunoSEQ multiplex PCR; TCRdb lists only in-frame clones, some missing. The repertoire consists of approximately 51,000 clones, with around 85% occurring once and the leading ten covering 16%. Sequences were derived from PBMCs, sampled around atezolizumab (anti-PD-L1) treatment. These receptors were taken from a man aged 60 to 75 with urothelial cancer. Both conserved end residues are part of each CDR3. The D gene is left open where the match is weak. Not all rows give a size; the values are once, few, many and, for expanded clones, a class.

V,J,size,D,DNA,CDR3
TRBV6-1,TRBJ2-1,-,-,TGTGCCAGCAGTGAAATGCAAGCTATGAATGAGCAGTTCTTC,CASSEMQAMNEQFF
TRBV27,TRBJ2-1,once,TRBD1,TGTGCCAGCAGGCAGACAGGGCTTAACTACAATGAGCAGTTCTTC,CASRQTGLNYNEQFF
TRBV29-1,TRBJ1-1,few,TRBD1,TGCAGCGATAGGACAGGGCGGGGCACTGAAGCTTTCTTT,CSDRTGRGTEAFF
TRBV6-5,TRBJ2-1,-,-,TGTGCCAGCAGTTCAAGCCCTTTGGGACTCCCGTTTGGGCAGTTCTTC,CASSSSPLGLPFGQFF
TRBV5-1,TRBJ1-1,once,-,TGCGCCAGCCTGATGTGGGGGGTGAACACTGAAGCTTTCTTT,CASLMWGVNTEAFF
TRBV6-1,TRBJ1-1,-,-,TGTGCCAGCAGGTCTCAACAGGGATCGAACACTGAAGCTTTCTTT,CASRSQQGSNTEAFF
TRBV6-1,TRBJ2-1,-,-,TGTGCCAGCAGTGATGAGGGGAGGGCCCCAGGGGATGAGCAGTTCTTC,CASSDEGRAPGDEQFF
TRBV7-2,TRBJ2-7,-,TRBD2,TGTGCCAGCAGCATAACTAGCGGGGGTTTAGACTACGAGCAGTACTTC,CASSITSGGLDYEQYF
TRBV4-1,TRBJ2-1,-,-,TGCGCCAGCAGCCAACCTAGCGATGAGCAGTTCTTC,CASSQPSDEQFF
TRBV7-6,TRBJ1-2,once,-,TGTGCCAGCAGCTTAGAGAGCTATGGCTACACCTTC,CASSLESYGYTF
TRBV5-1,TRBJ2-1,-,TRBD2,TGCGCCAGCAGCTTGAAGTCTAGCGGGGGTTACAATGAGCAGTTCTTC,CASSLKSSGGYNEQFF
TRBV5-1,TRBJ2-4,-,TRBD1,TGCGCCAGCAGCAGAGGACAGGGGGCTGCCAAAAACATTCAGTACTTC,CASSRGQGAAKNIQYF
TRBV27,TRBJ2-2,few,-,TGTGCCAGCAGTTTAGGGCAGAACACCGGGGAGCTGTTTTTT,CASSLGQNTGELFF
TRBV7-9,TRBJ1-2,-,TRBD1,TGTGCCAGCAGCAGAGGGACAGGGGGCGACTATGGCTACACCTTC,CASSRGTGGDYGYTF
TRBV19,TRBJ1-1,-,-,TGTGCCAGTAGTATTTTGTGGCAGAACACTGAAGCTTTCTTT,CASSILWQNTEAFF
TRBV30,TRBJ1-1,-,-,TGTGCCTGGAGTGTAGACAGGCGTGCTGAAGCTTTCTTT,CAWSVDRRAEAFF
TRBV5-4,TRBJ2-4,-,TRBD2,TGTGCCAGCAGCTTGGGCGAGGGAGGGAGAAACATTCAGTACTTC,CASSLGEGGRNIQYF
TRBV28,TRBJ1-1,-,-,TGTGCCAGCAGCCCCCCAGGGAACGGGCAGGCGGCTTTCTTT,CASSPPGNGQAAFF
TRBV4-3,TRBJ2-5,-,-,TGCGCCAGCAGCCAAGAAATAGTCGTGGGCGTGGAGACCCAGTACTTC,CASSQEIVVGVETQYF
TRBV28,TRBJ1-1,-,TRBD1,TGTGCCATCCTACCCGGGACAGGGAACACTGAAGCTTTCTTT,CAILPGTGNTEAFF
TRBV7-9,TRBJ2-2,-,-,TGTGCCAGCAGCTTAAAAGACAGAGCCACCGGGGAGCTGTTTTTT,CASSLKDRATGELFF
TRBV19,TRBJ1-1,-,-,TGTGCCAGTAGTATATGGTCGGGAGGTGAAGCTTTCTTT,CASSIWSGGEAFF
TRBV20-1,TRBJ2-5,-,-,TGCAGTGCTAGAGGGAGACAGACCCAGTACTTC,CSARGRQTQYF
TRBV5-1,TRBJ2-3,-,-,TGCGCCAGCAGAAGGGTGCCAGGGGGCACAGATACGCAGTATTTT,CASRRVPGGTDTQYF
TRBV14,TRBJ2-7,-,-,TGTGCCAGCAGAGCCTCTACGTCGGGGACCTACGAGCAGTACTTC,CASRASTSGTYEQYF
TRBV28,TRBJ1-2,-,-,TGTGCCAGCAGTTTGGGGCGCCGAGGCTACACCTTC,CASSLGRRGYTF
TRBV19,TRBJ2-2,-,-,TGTGCCAGTAGTATAGGATGGGGCAGTAACACCGGGGAGCTGTTTTTT,CASSIGWGSNTGELFF
TRBV13,TRBJ1-1,-,-,TGTGCCAGCAGCCCCGGAGGAGACACTGAAGCTTTCTTT,CASSPGGDTEAFF
TRBV18,TRBJ2-7,-,TRBD1,TGTGCCAGCTCACCACGGGGACAGGGTATTTCCTACGAGCAGTACTTC,CASSPRGQGISYEQYF
TRBV29-1,TRBJ1-1,-,TRBD1,TGCAGCGTTGAAGAGAGGGACAGGGGGGGGGACCACACTGAAGCTTTCTTT,CSVEERDRGGDHTEAFF
TRBV4-3,TRBJ2-5,once,-,TGCGCCAGCAGCCAAGACCTCGGGTGGTCACAAGAGACCCAGTACTTC,CASSQDLGWSQETQYF
TRBV27,TRBJ2-5,-,-,TGTGCCAGCAGTTTCCGAGAGACCCAGTACTTC,CASSFRETQYF
TRBV27,TRBJ1-5,-,TRBD1,TGTGCCAGCAGTACCGCGGGACAGGGGAAGTATCAGCCCCAGCATTTT,CASSTAGQGKYQPQHF
TRBV10-2,TRBJ2-5,-,TRBD2,TGCGCCAGCAGTGGGGGGGGCCAAGAGACCCAGTACTTC,CASSGGGQETQYF
TRBV11-2,TRBJ1-6,few,-,TGTGCCAGCAGCCCAGCGGGGGGCGAGGATTCACCCCTCCACTTT,CASSPAGGEDSPLHF
TRBV7-9,TRBJ2-1,-,TRBD1,TGTGCCAGCAGCCGGGAGGGGACAGGGGGGTTCTTC,CASSREGTGGFF
TRBV5-5,TRBJ2-1,once,TRBD2,TGTGCCAGCAGCTTGGCCGGGGGGGGCGGGTTGCTAAGCTCCTACAATGAGCAGTTCTTC,CASSLAGGGGLLSSYNEQFF
TRBV28,TRBJ1-5,-,-,TGTGCCAGCAGTTTCAATAGCAATCAGCCCCAGCATTTT,CASSFNSNQPQHF
TRBV11-2,TRBJ2-2,-,-,TGTGCCAGCAGCATAAGACGGGGGTTTGTTAGCACCGGGGAGCTGTTTTTT,CASSIRRGFVSTGELFF
TRBV2,TRBJ2-2,-,-,TGTGCCAGCAGCGTCGCGGGCCTTGCCGGGGAGCTGTTTTTT,CASSVAGLAGELFF
TRBV7-6,TRBJ2-7,once,TRBD2,TGTGCCAGCAGCTTAAGACTAGCAGATTACGAGCAGTACTTC,CASSLRLADYEQYF
TRBV5-1,TRBJ2-7,once,-,TGCGCCAGCAGCAGTTCCTCGCAGGTCCAGGGGTTCTCCTACGAGCAGTACTTC,CASSSSSQVQGFSYEQYF
TRBV29-1,TRBJ1-1,once,TRBD1,TGCAGCGTGATGGGACAGGGGAACACTGAAGCTTTCTTT,CSVMGQGNTEAFF
TRBV6-5,TRBJ2-2,-,-,TGTGCCAGCAGTTACAGTCAGGAGAACACCGGGGAGCTGTTTTTT,CASSYSQENTGELFF
TRBV6-1,TRBJ2-1,-,TRBD2,TGTGCCAGCACCAGCGGGACTAGCGGGTACAATGAGCAGTTCTTC,CASTSGTSGYNEQFF
TRBV30,TRBJ2-2,-,-,TGTGCCTGGAGTGTATCCCTCACCGGGGAGCTGTTTTTT,CAWSVSLTGELFF
TRBV5-5,TRBJ2-7,-,TRBD2,TGTGCCAGCAGCTTGGTGGCGGGAGGGACCTACGAGCAGTACTTC,CASSLVAGGTYEQYF
TRBV7-2,TRBJ1-2,-,-,TGTGCCAGCAGCTTAGCTGGGACAAGATATGGCTACACCTTC,CASSLAGTRYGYTF
TRBV19,TRBJ1-5,-,TRBD1,TGTGCCAGTAGAAGACAGGGGGATCAGCCCCAGCATTTT,CASRRQGDQPQHF
TRBV4-3,TRBJ1-3,-,-,TGCGCCAGCAGCCAAGTCGATGGGAGGACCTCTGGAAACACCATATATTTT,CASSQVDGRTSGNTIYF
TRBV28,TRBJ2-1,-,TRBD2,TGTGCCAGCAGGGACGATCTAAGCGGGAGGTTCACCTACAATGAGCAGTTCTTC,CASRDDLSGRFTYNEQFF